Following are 8 T cell receptor beta chains from one sample sequenced in a study of cytomegalovirus exposure and HLA in healthy donors. Both 60 Vbeta primers and 13 Jbeta primers went into the PCR. Some clones are missing from TCRdb's copy, which holds only in-frame ones; the method was immunoSEQ multiplex PCR. The sample lists 230,000 or so clones; around 90% were seen once. Sequencing used PBMCs. The receptor source for this set is a girl aged 2-10 years in good health and CMV-seronegative.

This clone appeared a single time. The gene calls are TRBV13 and TRBJ2-1; 8 bases agree with TRBD2. Trimming took 4 bases from V and 6 from J; bases not matched to a gene: 17. This CDR3 contains 18 residues. Germline V gene lookup returns CDR1 PRHDT and CDR2 FYEKMQ (reference sequence). The CDR3 is CASSSRGVGGEISNEQFF. The CDR3 nucleotides read TGTGCCAGCAGCTCCCGGGGGGTCGGGGGGGAAATCTCCAATGAGCAGTTCTTC.

This chain joins TRBV19 and TRBJ1-6; a possible D gene is TRBD1 (6 bases). Trimming shortened V by 11 bases and J by 9 bases, and 14 bases separated the two germline ends. This CDR3 is built from 12 residues. The germline V gene has CDR1 LNHDA and CDR2 SQIVND (reference sequence). The CDR3 DNA sequence: TGTGCCGTAAAACAGGGATCTTCACCCCTCCACTTT. Translated, it gives CAVKQGSSPLHF. The full variable domain, with the rest looked up from reference TRBV19 and TRBJ1-6, is DGGITQSPKYLFRKEGQNVTLSCEQNLNHDAMYWYRQDPGQGLRLIYYSQIVNDFQKGDIAEGYSVSREKKESFPLTVTSAQKNPTAFYLCAVKQGSSPLHFGNGTRLTVT.

The chain combines TRBV4-1 with TRBJ1-4; the match to TRBD1 covers 9 bases. The V segment lost 0 bases and the J segment 5 bases; nucleotides outside the gene matches: 4. The germline V gene has CDR1 MGHRA and CDR2 YSYEKL. CDR3 size: 16 residues. The CDR3 region has the DNA TGCGCCAGCAGCCAAGATTGGGGACAGGGAAATGAAAAACTGTTTTTT. Translation: CASSQDWGQGNEKLFF.

The chain carries TRBV6-6 and TRBJ2-3; 7 positions match TRBD1. In germline, CDR1 is MNHNY, CDR2 SVGAGI (reference sequence). V dropped 3 bases and J dropped 2; count of bases not matched to a gene: 5. The CDR3 is 15 residues long. This chain's CDR3 is CASSYATGFTDTQYF. Here the CDR3 DNA reads TGTGCCAGCAGTTATGCGACAGGGTTCACAGATACGCAGTATTTT.

A note on this clone: The same CDR3 also results from other DNA sequences found in this sample. The V call is TRBV2, the J call TRBJ1-1; D is uncertain. The V end was cut by 9 bases, the J end by 4 bases, with 9 bases between. This CDR3 contains 11 residues. The germline V gene has CDR1 SNHLY and CDR2 FYNNEI. The DNA for the CDR3 is TGTGCCAGTAGGGCGGGCACTGAAGCTTTCTTT. As protein: CASRAGTEAFF.

The CDR3 is CASSRLAGRQETQYF. The CDR3 region has the DNA TGTGCCAGCAGTAGACTAGCGGGGAGGCAAGAGACCCAGTACTTC. The rearrangement joins TRBV7-2 to TRBJ2-5; 11 bases line up with TRBD2. CDR1 is SGHTA, CDR2 FQGNSA, per germline. The CDR3 extends over 15 amino acids. Germline trimming cut 6 bases from V and 2 bases from J; bases unmatched to any gene: 5.

The chain couples TRBV6-1 to TRBJ1-4; 8 bases match TRBD1. CDR1 MNHNS and CDR2 SASEGT come from the germline V gene. J lost 8 bases, V lost 7 bases, and 9 bases had no gene match. The CDR3 runs to 14 residues. This chain's CDR3 is CASTTGQGGEKLFF. The DNA for the CDR3 is TGTGCCAGCACCACAGGACAGGGTGGGGAAAAACTGTTTTTT.

The chain is built from TRBV10-3 and TRBJ2-2; TRBD2 agrees at 8 bases. Germline assignment: CDR1 ENHRY and CDR2 SYGVKD. The junction had 7 bases not matched to a gene; V was cut back by 4 bases and J by 3 bases. The CDR3 covers 16 residues. CDR3 residues: CAISVLAGGYTGELFF. The CDR3, as DNA: TGTGCCATCAGTGTGTTGGCGGGAGGATACACCGGGGAGCTGTTTTTT.